This T cell receptor (beta chain) was sequenced for a study of T cell repertoires in cytomegalovirus infection. Study details: Recently identified HLA-C-restricted CMV epitopes and well-studied HLA-B-restricted CMV epitopes were used by the study. Study-level findings and limits: Ex vivo responses were dominated by HLA-C-restricted CMV-specific TCR beta clonotypes. Pooled public TCR beta family frequency picked out CMV carriers with the relevant HLA.

In TCRdb, the reads were re-called with MiXCR into one record per CDR3 protein. The data show hundreds of thousands of distinct CDR3 sequences, with roughly 33% seen just once and 15% to 20% held by the top ten. Comments on this clonotype: Its antigen is not known.

The CDR3 is made up of 15 amino acids. V dropped 3 bases and J dropped 9; count of bases not matched to a gene: 9. Germline V gene data show CDR1 as SGHTA and CDR2 as FQGNSA. The sample in question was cultured PBMCs, obtained from culture after CMV antigen stimulation. The TCR comes from a human donor in good health (CMV status not recorded). Some clones in this sample may be carry-over from other donors' samples. The V and J genes are TRBV7-2 and TRBJ2-7, with 12 bases identical to TRBD2. The CDR3 region is CASSFGTSGSLRQYF. CDR3 bases: TGTGCCAGCAGCTTTGGGACTAGCGGGTCTTTAAGGCAGTACTTC.